Shown below are 27 T cell receptor beta chains from a single sample sequenced in a study of shared T cell receptors in the human thymus. The method was immunoSEQ multiplex PCR; TCRdb's version includes in-frame clones alone and lacks a portion of them. Here the sample spans 600,000 to 900,000 clones, 70% to 90% being singletons. The sample was also reused in another study, on human thymus T cells.

Sample: thymocytes. The source of these receptors is a girl under three years old with a congenital heart defect.

V and J are TRBV10-3 and TRBJ1-1; 9 bases line up with TRBD1. CDR3 size: 13 residues. The V gene end was trimmed by 8 bases and the J gene end by 6 bases; junction bases not matched to a gene: 7. The germline gives CDR1 ENHRY, CDR2 SYGVKD. The CDR3 DNA follows: TGTGCCATCTGGGGACAGGGCAGGCCTGAAGCTTTCTTT. Translated, it gives CAIWGQGRPEAFF.

The chain recombines TRBV27 with TRBJ1-1; D gene unclear. Trimming removed 3 bases at V and 1 base at J, with 12 bases between. The germline V gene encodes CDR1 MNHEY and CDR2 SMNVEV (reference sequence). The CDR3 sequence is 15 residues long. In DNA, the CDR3 is TGTGCCAGCAGTTTTCGCCGGACTCAGAACACTGAAGCTTTCTTT. Protein product: CASSFRRTQNTEAFF.

V is TRBV29-1 and J is TRBJ1-3; 7 positions match TRBD1. This CDR3 comprises 16 residues. The V gene's germline CDR1 is SQVTM and CDR2 ANQGSEA. J was trimmed by 2 bases and V by 4 bases; bases with no gene match: 11. The CDR3 loop reads CSVVKDRRYAGNTIYF. As DNA, the CDR3 is TGCAGCGTTGTAAAGGACAGGCGTTACGCTGGAAACACCATATATTTT.

This clone was seen a few times. This sequence joins TRBV4-1 and TRBJ2-1; possibly TRBD2 for D (6 bases). V gave up 0 bases and J gave up 10 bases, with 34 bases separating them. Germline V gene sequence: CDR1 MGHRA, CDR2 YSYEKL. The CDR3 totals 21 residues. The CDR3 DNA follows: TGCGCCAGCAGCCAAGATCGGGTGTGTGGGCGGGGAGCACCACTCCTAAGGGAGCAGTTCTTC. Protein product: CASSQDRVCGRGAPLLREQFF.

The chain joins TRBV4-1 to TRBJ2-7; 7 positions match TRBD1. This CDR3 is built from 17 residues. Trimming took 2 bases from V and 0 from J; bases not matched to a gene: 10. Germline V CDR1 and CDR2: MGHRA, YSYEKL. The CDR3: CASSQLFRDSHSYEQYF. DNA of the CDR3: TGCGCCAGCAGCCAACTCTTCCGGGACAGCCACTCCTACGAGCAGTACTTC.

The chain combines TRBV27 with TRBJ1-1; weak D call: TRBD1 (5 bases). This CDR3 is 14 amino acids long. CDR1 is MNHEY, CDR2 SMNVEV, per germline (reference sequence). The V and J ends lost 3 bases and 3 bases respectively, with 11 bases between them. As DNA, the CDR3 is TGTGCCAGCAGTTTCGACGGGGGAGACACTGAAGCTTTCTTT. Amino acids: CASSFDGGDTEAFF.

This chain uses TRBV7-9 with TRBJ2-7, with 8 positions matching TRBD1. The CDR3 consists of 14 residues. Germline V gives CDR1 SEHNR, CDR2 FQNEAQ (reference sequence). Losses at the gene ends were 5 bases for V and 3 bases for J; bases not matched to a gene: 6. CDR3 loop: CASSVRDRSYEQYF. The CDR3 DNA sequence: TGTGCCAGCAGCGTCCGGGACAGGAGCTACGAGCAGTACTTC.

The rearrangement uses TRBV25-1 and TRBJ1-1; TRBD1 might be the D (5 bases). Germline assignment: CDR1 MGHDK and CDR2 SYGVNS. The CDR3 length is 15 residues. The V end lost 4 bases, the J end lost 5 bases, and 17 bases lay between the germline ends. The CDR3 nucleotides read TGTGCCAGCAGTGTCTGGAAGGGGTGGTGGACTGAAGCTTTCTTT. Translating gives CASSVWKGWWTEAFF. Full variable domain (remainder filled in from reference TRBV25-1 and TRBJ1-1): EADIYQTPRYLVIGTGKKITLECSQTMGHDKMYWYQQDPGMELHLIHYSYGVNSTEKGDLSSESTVSRIRTEHFPLTLESARPSHTSQYLCASSVWKGWWTEAFFGQGTRLTVV.

V and J are TRBV11-2 and TRBJ1-1; perhaps TRBD1 as D (6 bases). The germline V gene has CDR1 SGHAT and CDR2 FQNNGV. Trimming shortened V by 5 bases and J by 4 bases, and 14 bases separated the two germline ends. The CDR3 runs to 14 residues. CDR3 bases: TGTGCCAGCAGCCCCGAACAGGGAAGCACTGAAGCTTTCTTT. It yields the protein CASSPEQGSTEAFF.

This clone was picked up a small number of times. This chain uses TRBV5-6 with TRBJ1-6, with 7 bases matching TRBD1. V lost 4 bases, J lost 7 bases, and 17 bases stayed unmatched. CDR3 length: 18 amino acids. Germline V gene sequence: CDR1 SGHDT, CDR2 YYEEEE. The CDR3 region is CASSRDRVRPMENSPLHF. CDR3 DNA: TGTGCCAGCAGCCGCGACAGGGTACGGCCGATGGAGAATTCACCCCTCCACTTT.

This chain links TRBV4-3 with TRBJ1-2; 7 nucleotides agree with TRBD1. J gave up 3 bases and V 4 bases, and 17 bases lay outside the gene matches. Germline V lookup: CDR1 LGHNA, CDR2 YSLEER. The CDR3 contains 18 residues. The CDR3 reads CASSLNRTQGGVDYGYTF. CDR3 in DNA: TGCGCCAGCAGCCTCAACAGGACCCAGGGGGGAGTGGACTATGGCTACACCTTC.

This CDR3 is CASSGTQRQGSDEQYF. For the CDR3, the DNA is TGTGCCAGCAGTGGAACCCAAAGACAGGGGTCTGACGAGCAGTACTTC. This chain links TRBV28 with TRBJ2-7; 8 bases match TRBD1. Germline CDR1 is MDHEN and CDR2 is SYDVKM. This CDR3 comprises 16 residues. J lost 5 bases, V lost 5 bases, and 14 bases had no gene match.

The gene calls are TRBV27 and TRBJ2-7; D gene uncertain. Trimming stripped 8 bases from V and 5 bases from J, with 10 bases between. Germline values: CDR1 MNHEY, CDR2 SMNVEV (reference sequence). The CDR3 has 11 amino acids. The chain's CDR3 is CASGWAHEQYF. CDR3 in DNA: TGTGCCAGCGGGTGGGCGCACGAGCAGTACTTC.

The genes are TRBV7-9 and TRBJ1-1, with D unresolved. This CDR3 has 12 residues. Germline loops: CDR1 SEHNR, CDR2 FQNEAQ (reference sequence). With 4 bases removed from V and 4 bases from J, the gap between germline ends came to 7 bases. CDR3 DNA: TGTGCCAGCAGCTGGAGAGGCACTGAAGCTTTCTTT. Translation: CASSWRGTEAFF.

V is TRBV28 and J is TRBJ2-4; 8 bases agree with TRBD1. Germline CDR1 and CDR2: MDHEN and SYDVKM. Germline trimming cut 5 bases from V and 2 bases from J; bases unmatched to any gene: 14. The CDR3 is 18 amino acids. CDR3 DNA sequence: TGTGCCAGCAGTCCTACCCACGACAGGGGATGGTCCAAAAACATTCAGTACTTC. Protein: CASSPTHDRGWSKNIQYF.

The chain couples TRBV6-1 to TRBJ1-1, with TRBD1 as a possible D gene (6 bases). Trimming cost V 6 bases and J 9 bases, with 17 bases left between them. Germline V gene lookup returns CDR1 MNHNS and CDR2 SASEGT. The CDR3 runs 13 residues. CDR3 residues: CASSRQGQSQAFF. The CDR3 DNA follows: TGTGCCAGCAGCCGGCAAGGACAGTCTCAAGCTTTCTTT.

The chain is built from TRBV15 and TRBJ2-2; 7 nucleotides agree with TRBD1. CDR3 size: 16 residues. Per the germline V gene, CDR1 is LNHNV and CDR2 is YYDKDF (reference sequence). V shed 2 bases and J 4 bases; nucleotides not matched to a gene: 7. CDR3 region: CATSRIGTVATGELFF. CDR3 in DNA: TGTGCCACCAGCAGAATTGGGACAGTGGCCACCGGGGAGCTGTTTTTT.

In its sample, this clone was seen a few times. This chain links TRBV4-3 with TRBJ2-7; perhaps TRBD1 as D (5 bases). The CDR3 totals 16 residues. Germline V gives CDR1 LGHNA, CDR2 YSLEER. V shed 1 base and J shed 0 bases, with 13 bases lying between them. CDR3 protein: CASSQGWQTASYEQYF. CDR3 bases: TGCGCCAGCAGCCAAGGCTGGCAGACAGCCTCCTACGAGCAGTACTTC.

This clone was observed once. This chain joins TRBV28 and TRBJ2-7, with 7 bases lining up with TRBD1. Trimming cost V 4 bases and J 0 bases; bases outside gene matches: 3. The CDR3 is made up of 14 amino acids. Germline assignment: CDR1 MDHEN and CDR2 SYDVKM. The CDR3 protein is CASSSRDSSYEQYF. CDR3 nucleotide sequence: TGTGCCAGCAGTTCGAGGGACAGCTCCTACGAGCAGTACTTC.

The rearrangement uses TRBV5-1 and TRBJ2-1, with a weak D call TRBD1 (6 bases). V dropped 6 bases and J dropped 4 bases, with 17 bases sitting between them. The CDR3 has 15 amino acids. Per the germline V gene, CDR1 is SGHRS and CDR2 is YFSETQ. CDR3 residues: CASTVDRPKYNEQFF. The CDR3, as DNA: TGCGCCAGCACCGTTGACAGGCCTAAGTACAATGAGCAGTTCTTC.

This chain connects TRBV27 to TRBJ2-1; perhaps TRBD2 as D (5 bases). From germline, CDR1 is MNHEY and CDR2 SMNVEV (reference sequence). Trimming removed 4 bases from V and 8 bases from J, with 21 bases in between. The CDR3 has 16 residues. CDR3 sequence reads: CASSSLASGSTYEQFF. CDR3 DNA sequence: TGTGCCAGCAGTTCCTTAGCATCGGGGTCGACTTATGAGCAGTTCTTC.

This clone came up a few times. This chain joins TRBV27 and TRBJ1-6; the D is unclear. Germline V gene lookup returns CDR1 MNHEY and CDR2 SMNVEV (reference sequence). Trimming pared 3 bases from V and 9 bases from J, leaving 24 bases between. The CDR3 covers 18 residues. Here the CDR3 reads CASSFVPPQETVRSPLHF. The CDR3 DNA reads as TGTGCCAGCAGTTTTGTTCCGCCACAAGAGACTGTTCGTTCACCCCTCCACTTT.

The chain carries TRBV25-1 and TRBJ1-1; D uncertain. Germline V gene lookup returns CDR1 MGHDK and CDR2 SYGVNS. The V and J ends lost 4 bases and 8 bases respectively, with 14 bases between them. The CDR3 has 13 residues. The CDR3 protein is CASSGPLGGEAFF. Here the CDR3 DNA reads TGTGCCAGCAGTGGGCCCCTGGGAGGAGAAGCTTTCTTT.

The chain carries TRBV5-1 and TRBJ2-5; 8 bases line up with TRBD1. The trim removed 4 bases at V and 1 base at J, leaving 21 bases unmatched. CDR1 is SGHRS and CDR2 is YFSETQ in the germline V gene. The CDR3 runs 20 residues. The CDR3, as DNA: TGCGCCAGCAGCCTGATGACAGGGGCCCGCATCTCCGGCCCCCAAGAGACCCAGTACTTC. Translating it yields CASSLMTGARISGPQETQYF.

J is TRBJ1-2 and V is TRBV6-1, with D perhaps TRBD1 (5 bases). Trimming stripped 8 bases from V and 4 bases from J, with 11 bases between. The CDR3 runs 12 residues. Germline lookup yields CDR1 MNHNS and CDR2 SASEGT. CDR3 amino acids: CASRQGPYGYTF. CDR3 coding DNA: TGTGCCAGCCGTCAGGGCCCCTATGGCTACACCTTC.

The sample holds one count of this clone. The junction shows a germline mismatch at one end, possibly a read error. J is TRBJ1-1 and V is TRBV7-9, with a possible D match to TRBD1 (6 bases). The CDR3 is 14 amino acids. Per the germline V gene, CDR1 is SEHNR and CDR2 is FQNEAQ (reference sequence). CDR3 protein: CASNHGQPDTDAFF. CDR3 DNA: TGTGCCAGCAACCATGGACAGCCCGACACTGACGCTTTCTTT.

J is TRBJ2-4 and V is TRBV5-1; D call uncertain. The CDR3 is 21 residues long. Between the trimmed V and J ends, which lost 2 bases and 0 bases, there was a span of 27 bases. Looked up from germline, CDR1 is SGHRS and CDR2 is YFSETQ. DNA for the CDR3: TGCGCCAGCAGCTTACATTTCTTGAGGCGCTCTCTGCCATTAGCCAAAAACATTCAGTACTTC. As protein: CASSLHFLRRSLPLAKNIQYF.